Detailed here is one TCR beta chain. This clone came up once. Its antigen has not been determined. No base quality information exists; no much larger clone differs at one position. The goal of deep resolution MiSeq sequencing was a depth between 1 in 1 million and 1 in 200,000 T cells, and coverage averaged 10x per clonotype. The immunoSEQ hsTCRB Kit was used to generate the TCR beta libraries. In the paper's pipeline: Data were analyzed with ImmunoSEQ Data Assistant and ImmunoSEQ Analyzer, with V, D and J genes assigned per IMGT definitions. Clonality was computed as one minus normalized Shannon entropy of productive rearrangement frequencies, ranging from 0 to 1. Only overrepresented clonotypes making up at least 0.05% of each patient's repertoire were included in the public clonotype analysis. Repertoires from roughly 13 age-matched healthy donors in immuneACCESS were used as clonality controls. TCRdb limited this immuneACCESS table to in-frame rearrangements with V and J called. A share of clones is missing; checked studies link under half to unresolved V genes, and the rest is unexplained. The DNA was the basis for D and trimming; V, J and clone size are from that table. This sample gives approximately 80,000 clones in total; 70% to 90% of them show up just once. The leading ten clones occupy 5% to 6% of the sample.

For TCR beta library preparation, roughly 2 micrograms of genomic DNA were extracted from the cryopreserved PBMCs. High-throughput TCR beta sequencing was performed on longitudinal blood samples from CLL patients receiving ibrutinib monotherapy. The patients took part in an open-label, single-center phase 2 trial of ibrutinib monotherapy. This sample is part of a study of cytotoxic CD8 clonotypes in ibrutinib-treated CLL (dated by TCRdb to the early 2020s). About the investigation overall: The cohort was composed of around twelve relapsed/refractory and approximately 14 treatment-naive patients; IGHV unmutated status was identified in 17 patients. Longitudinal samples were available for about 30% of the roughly 86 trial participants. Responses were partial in about 25 patients and complete in 2; after median 68 months follow-up, 14 stayed in remission and 12 progressed. On average, each sample had some 260,000 productive templates and approximately 85,000 productive rearrangements. Response samples were taken after a median of 12 months on treatment, ranging from about 6 to 36 months. Cryopreserved peripheral blood mononuclear cells were collected before treatment, at response, and at either disease progression or sustained remission.

Trimming takes 0 bases from V and 3 bases from J, and the germline ends sit 16 bases apart. From the cysteine through the phenylalanine, the CDR3 covers 17 amino acids. This entry keeps only the CDR3 DNA: 51 bases, framed from base 1. According to the germline V gene, CDR1 reads SGHVS and CDR2 reads FQNEAQ. Here is what the overall study found, with its caveats: At baseline, clonality was higher than in age-matched healthy donors and showed a strong correlation with circulating CD8+ T-cell counts. Sampling times were not matched between patients in sustained remission and patients whose disease was progressing, and lymph node repertoires were not examined. Public clonotypes were rare and either shrank or stayed stable during treatment, and the rise in clonality at ibrutinib response reflected expansion of private clonotypes. At ibrutinib response clonality went up, during sustained remission it held steady, and at progression it dropped back toward baseline.

This sequence originates from a human donor with chronic lymphocytic leukemia. This specimen was PBMCs, taken before ibrutinib treatment. The sequence links TRBV7-8 to TRBJ2-3; TRBD2 is a weak D gene call, 6 bases matching. The DNA sequence follows: TGTGCCAGCAGCTTAGCGCGGTCGGGAGAGAGGACAGATACGCAGTATTTT. Its coded protein is CASSLARSGERTDTQYF. Here the CDR3 is joined to the reference TRBV7-8 and TRBJ2-3 genes, and the full variable domain is: GAGVSQSPRYKVAKRGQDVALRCDPISGHVSLFWYQQALGQGPEFLTYFQNEAQLDKSGLPSDRFFAERPEGSVSTLKIQRTQQEDSAVYLCASSLARSGERTDTQYFGPGTRLTVL.